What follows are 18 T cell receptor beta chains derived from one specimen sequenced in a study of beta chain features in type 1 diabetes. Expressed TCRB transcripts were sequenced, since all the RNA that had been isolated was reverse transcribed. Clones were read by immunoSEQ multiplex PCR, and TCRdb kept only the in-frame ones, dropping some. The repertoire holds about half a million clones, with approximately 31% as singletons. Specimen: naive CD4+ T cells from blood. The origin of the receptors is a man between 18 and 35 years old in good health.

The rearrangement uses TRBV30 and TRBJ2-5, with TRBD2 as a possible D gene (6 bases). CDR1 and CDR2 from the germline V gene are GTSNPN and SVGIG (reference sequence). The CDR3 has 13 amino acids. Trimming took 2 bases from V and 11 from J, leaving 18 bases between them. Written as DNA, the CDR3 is TGTGCCTGGAGTCGGATCCGGGGGTGGGAGCAGTACTTC. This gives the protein CAWSRIRGWEQYF.

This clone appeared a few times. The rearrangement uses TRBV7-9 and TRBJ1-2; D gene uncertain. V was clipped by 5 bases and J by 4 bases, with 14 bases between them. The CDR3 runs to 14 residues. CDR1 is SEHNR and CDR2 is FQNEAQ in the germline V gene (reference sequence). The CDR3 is CASSTSDGIYGYTF. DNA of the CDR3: TGTGCCAGCAGCACTTCGGACGGGATCTATGGCTACACCTTC.

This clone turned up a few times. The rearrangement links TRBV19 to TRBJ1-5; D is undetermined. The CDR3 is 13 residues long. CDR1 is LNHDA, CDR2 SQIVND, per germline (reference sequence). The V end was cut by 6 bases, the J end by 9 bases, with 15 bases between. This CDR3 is CASSPESGRPQHF. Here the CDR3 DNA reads TGTGCCAGTAGCCCAGAGAGCGGTCGGCCCCAGCATTTT.

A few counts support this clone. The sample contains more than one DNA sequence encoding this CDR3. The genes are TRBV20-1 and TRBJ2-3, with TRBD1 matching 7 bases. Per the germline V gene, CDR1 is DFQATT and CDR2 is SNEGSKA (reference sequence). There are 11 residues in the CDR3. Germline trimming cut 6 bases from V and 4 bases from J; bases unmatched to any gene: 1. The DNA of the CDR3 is TGCAGTGCCACAGGGGCAGATACGCAGTATTTT. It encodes CSATGADTQYF.

The CDR3, as DNA: TGCAGCGTTGGAAACCGGGACAGGGGGCTTAGCTACACCTTC. This codes for CSVGNRDRGLSYTF. This chain links TRBV29-1 with TRBJ1-2, with 12 bases identical to TRBD1. The V gene's germline CDR1 is SQVTM and CDR2 ANQGSEA. This CDR3 has 14 amino acids. V trimming: 4 bases; J trimming: 9 bases; junction bases outside the gene matches: 9.

The CDR3 spells CASSLQRNSYEQYF. The CDR3 DNA reads TGTGCCAGCAGCTTGCAGCGGAACTCCTACGAGCAGTACTTC. The chain recombines TRBV7-8 with TRBJ2-7; a possible D gene is TRBD2 (5 bases). Germline V gene data show CDR1 as SGHVS and CDR2 as FQNEAQ. The ends were cut back, 3 bases at V and 0 bases at J, with 9 bases in the middle. CDR3 length: 14 residues.

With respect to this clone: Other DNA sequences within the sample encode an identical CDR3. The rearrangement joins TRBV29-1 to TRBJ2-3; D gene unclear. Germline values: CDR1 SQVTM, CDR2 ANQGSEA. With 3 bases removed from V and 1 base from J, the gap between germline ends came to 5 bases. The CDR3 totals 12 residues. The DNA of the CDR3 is TGCAGCGTTGACCTGGGCACAGATACGCAGTATTTT. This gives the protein CSVDLGTDTQYF.

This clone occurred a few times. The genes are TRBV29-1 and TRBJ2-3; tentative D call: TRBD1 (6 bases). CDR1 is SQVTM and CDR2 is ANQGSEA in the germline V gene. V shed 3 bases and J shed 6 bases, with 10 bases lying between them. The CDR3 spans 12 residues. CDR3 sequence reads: CSVEKRGDTQYF. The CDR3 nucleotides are TGCAGCGTTGAGAAGAGGGGGGATACGCAGTATTTT.

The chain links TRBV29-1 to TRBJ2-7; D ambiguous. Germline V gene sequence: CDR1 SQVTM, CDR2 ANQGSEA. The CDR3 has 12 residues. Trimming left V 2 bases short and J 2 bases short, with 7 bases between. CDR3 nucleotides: TGCAGCGTTGAATCCCAGACCTACGAGCAGTACTTC. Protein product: CSVESQTYEQYF.

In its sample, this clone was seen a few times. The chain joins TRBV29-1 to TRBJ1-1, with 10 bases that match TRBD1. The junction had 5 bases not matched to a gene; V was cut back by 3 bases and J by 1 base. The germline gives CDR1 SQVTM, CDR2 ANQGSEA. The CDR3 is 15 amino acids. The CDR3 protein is CSVERTGGPNTEAFF. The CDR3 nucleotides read TGCAGCGTTGAGAGGACAGGGGGGCCGAACACTGAAGCTTTCTTT.

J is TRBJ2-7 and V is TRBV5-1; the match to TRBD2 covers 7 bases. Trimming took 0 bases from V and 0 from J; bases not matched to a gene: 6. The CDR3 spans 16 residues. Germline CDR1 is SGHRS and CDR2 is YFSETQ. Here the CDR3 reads CASSLGRLAASYEQYF. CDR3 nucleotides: TGCGCCAGCAGCTTGGGGCGGCTAGCGGCCTCCTACGAGCAGTACTTC.

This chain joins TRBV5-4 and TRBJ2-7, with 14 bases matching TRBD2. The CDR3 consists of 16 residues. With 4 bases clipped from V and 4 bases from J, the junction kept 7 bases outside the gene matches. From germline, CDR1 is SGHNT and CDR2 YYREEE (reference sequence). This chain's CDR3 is CASSPGLAGAKYEQYF. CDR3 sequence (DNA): TGTGCCAGCAGCCCGGGACTAGCGGGAGCTAAGTACGAGCAGTACTTC.

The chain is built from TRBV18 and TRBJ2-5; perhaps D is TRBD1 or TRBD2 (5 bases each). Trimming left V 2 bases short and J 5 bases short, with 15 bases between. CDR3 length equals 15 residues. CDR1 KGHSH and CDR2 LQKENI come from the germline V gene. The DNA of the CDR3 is TGTGCCAGCTCACCAAGGGACCACCAGCGGGAGACCCAGTACTTC. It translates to CASSPRDHQRETQYF.

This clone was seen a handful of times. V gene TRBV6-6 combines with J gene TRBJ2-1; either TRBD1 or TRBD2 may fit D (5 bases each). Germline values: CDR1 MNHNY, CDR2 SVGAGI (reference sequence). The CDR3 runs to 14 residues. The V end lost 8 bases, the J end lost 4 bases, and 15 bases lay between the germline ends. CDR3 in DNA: TGTGCCAGCGCCCCGGGACGGATATACAATGAGCAGTTCTTC. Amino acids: CASAPGRIYNEQFF.

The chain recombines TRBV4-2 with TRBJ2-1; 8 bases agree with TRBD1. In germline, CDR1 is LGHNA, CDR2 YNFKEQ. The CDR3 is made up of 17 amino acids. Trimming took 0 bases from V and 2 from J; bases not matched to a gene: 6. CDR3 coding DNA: TGTGCCAGCAGCCAAGATCCGGGACAGGTTGCCTACAATGAGCAGTTCTTC. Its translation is CASSQDPGQVAYNEQFF.

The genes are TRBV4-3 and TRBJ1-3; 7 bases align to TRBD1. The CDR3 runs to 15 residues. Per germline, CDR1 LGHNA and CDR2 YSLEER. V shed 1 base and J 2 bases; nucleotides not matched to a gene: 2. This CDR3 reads CASSQGQGAGNTIYF. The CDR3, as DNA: TGCGCCAGCAGCCAAGGACAGGGAGCTGGAAACACCATATATTTT.

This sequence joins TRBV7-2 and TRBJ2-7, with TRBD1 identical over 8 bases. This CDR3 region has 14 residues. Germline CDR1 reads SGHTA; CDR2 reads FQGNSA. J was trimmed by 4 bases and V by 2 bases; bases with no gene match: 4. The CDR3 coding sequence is TGTGCCAGCAGCTTACCAGGGGGCCGTTACGAGCAGTACTTC. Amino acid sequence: CASSLPGGRYEQYF.

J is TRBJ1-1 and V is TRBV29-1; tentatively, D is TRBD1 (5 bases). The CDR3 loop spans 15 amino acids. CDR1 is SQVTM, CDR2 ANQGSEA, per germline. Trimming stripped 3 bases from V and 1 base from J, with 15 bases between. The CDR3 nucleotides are TGCAGCGTTGATGGGGACGAAGGTTGGAACACTGAAGCTTTCTTT. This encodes CSVDGDEGWNTEAFF.